This TCR beta chain appears in the sequencing data of a study of metastatic and nonmetastatic thyroid tumors. Study-level information: Repertoires of blood and of tissue (tumor or nodule) from malignant and benign thyroid patients were compared.

Study-wide results and caveats: Malignant thyroid tumors reportedly had TCR beta diversity that was significantly higher than in benign nodules, in blood and tumor.

Per the original data handling: In papillary thyroid cancer, a distant-metastasis classifier was built using CDR3 differences across clinicopathological groups. TCRdb called clones again from the PCR reads with MiXCR. Here the V and J calls rest on TCRdb's processing, not on the authors' analysis. In the table there are about 34,000 clones, about 40% of which are singletons. Among the patients, none had received any treatment before thyroid surgery. Germline-derived CDR1 and CDR2 are DFQATT and SNEGSKA (reference sequence). With V trimmed by 6 bases and J by 5 bases, 9 bases remained unmatched. CDR3 length: 15 amino acids. Points on this clone: What it binds is unknown.

The sequence derives from a female donor with papillary thyroid cancer or a benign thyroid nodule (not recorded which). Some clones in this sample may be carry-over from other donors' samples. The specimen sequenced was tumor tissue. The V and J genes are TRBV20-1 and TRBJ1-5; 11 nucleotides agree with TRBD1. DNA of the CDR3: TGCAGTGCGAGGACAGGGGGCTTGCTTGATCAGCCCCAGCATTTT. The encoded protein is CSARTGGLLDQPQHF.